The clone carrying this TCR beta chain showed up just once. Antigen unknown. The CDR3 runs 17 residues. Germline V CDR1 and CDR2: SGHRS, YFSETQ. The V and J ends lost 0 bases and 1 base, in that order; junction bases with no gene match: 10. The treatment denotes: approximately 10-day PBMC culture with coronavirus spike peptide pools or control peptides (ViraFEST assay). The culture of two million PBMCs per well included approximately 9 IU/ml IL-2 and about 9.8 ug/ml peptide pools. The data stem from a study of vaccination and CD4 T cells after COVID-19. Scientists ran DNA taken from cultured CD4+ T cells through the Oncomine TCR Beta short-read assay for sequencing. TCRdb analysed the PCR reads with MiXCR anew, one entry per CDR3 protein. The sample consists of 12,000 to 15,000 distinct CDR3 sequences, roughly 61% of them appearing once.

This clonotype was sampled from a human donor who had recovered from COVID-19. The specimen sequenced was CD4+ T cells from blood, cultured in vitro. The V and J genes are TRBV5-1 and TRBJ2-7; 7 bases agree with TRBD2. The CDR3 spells CASSLGLGLAESYEQYF. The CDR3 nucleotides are TGCGCCAGCAGCTTGGGGCTGGGGCTAGCGGAGTCCTACGAGCAGTACTTC.